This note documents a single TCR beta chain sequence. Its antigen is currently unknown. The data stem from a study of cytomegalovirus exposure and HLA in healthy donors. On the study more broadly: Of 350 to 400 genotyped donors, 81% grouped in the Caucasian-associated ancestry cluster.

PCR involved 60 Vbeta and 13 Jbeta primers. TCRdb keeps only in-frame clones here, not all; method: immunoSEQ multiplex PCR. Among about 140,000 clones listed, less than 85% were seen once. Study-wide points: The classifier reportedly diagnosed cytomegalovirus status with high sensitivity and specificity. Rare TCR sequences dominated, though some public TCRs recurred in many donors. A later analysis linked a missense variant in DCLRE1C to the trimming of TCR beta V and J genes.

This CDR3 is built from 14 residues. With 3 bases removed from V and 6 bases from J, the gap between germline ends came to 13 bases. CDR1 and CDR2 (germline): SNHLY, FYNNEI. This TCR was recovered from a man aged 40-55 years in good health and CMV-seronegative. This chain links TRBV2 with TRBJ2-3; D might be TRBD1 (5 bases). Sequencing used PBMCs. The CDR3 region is CASSEAGLEDTQYF. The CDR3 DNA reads TGTGCCAGCAGTGAGGCAGGGCTAGAGGATACGCAGTATTTT.